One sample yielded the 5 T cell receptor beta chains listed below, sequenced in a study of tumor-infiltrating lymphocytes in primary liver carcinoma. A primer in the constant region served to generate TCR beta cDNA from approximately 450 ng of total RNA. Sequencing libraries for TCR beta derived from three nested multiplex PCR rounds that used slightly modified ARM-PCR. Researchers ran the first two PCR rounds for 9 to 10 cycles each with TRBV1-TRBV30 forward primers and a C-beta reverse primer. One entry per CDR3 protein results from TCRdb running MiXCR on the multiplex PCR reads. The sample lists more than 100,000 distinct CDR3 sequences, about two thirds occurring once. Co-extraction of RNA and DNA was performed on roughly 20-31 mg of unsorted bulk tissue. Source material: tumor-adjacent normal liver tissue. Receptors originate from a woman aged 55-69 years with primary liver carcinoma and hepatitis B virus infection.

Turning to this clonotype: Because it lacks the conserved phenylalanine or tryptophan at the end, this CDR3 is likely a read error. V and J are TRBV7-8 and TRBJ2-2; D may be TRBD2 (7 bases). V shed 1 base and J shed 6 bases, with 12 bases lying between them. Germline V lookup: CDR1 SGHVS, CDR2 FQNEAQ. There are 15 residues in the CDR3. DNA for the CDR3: TGTGCCAGCAGCTTAGGGGGGGGACACGCCGGGGAGCTGTTTTGT. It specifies CASSLGGGHAGELFC.

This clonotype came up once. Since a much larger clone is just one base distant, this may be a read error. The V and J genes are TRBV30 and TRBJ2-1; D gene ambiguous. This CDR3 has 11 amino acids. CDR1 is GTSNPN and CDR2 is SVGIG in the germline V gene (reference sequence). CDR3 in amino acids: CAWSGPNGQFF. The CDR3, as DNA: TGTGCCTGGAGTGGGCCTAATGGGCAGTTCTTC. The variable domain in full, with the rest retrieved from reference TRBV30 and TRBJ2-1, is SQTIHQWPATLVQPVGSPLSLECTVEGTSNPNLYWYRQAAGRGLQLLFYSVGIGQISSEVPQNLSASRPQDRQFILSSKKLLLSDSGFYLCAWSGPNGQFFGPGTRLTVL.

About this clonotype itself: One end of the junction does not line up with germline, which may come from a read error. CDR3 in amino acids: CAWGDRPFYERYF. CDR3 DNA: TGTGCCTGGGGGGATCGGCCGTTCTACGAGCGGTACTTC. The V call is TRBV30, the J call TRBJ2-7; D ambiguous. This CDR3 spans 13 amino acids. Germline CDR1 is GTSNPN and CDR2 is SVGIG (reference sequence). The entire variable domain, with the rest obtained from reference TRBV30 and TRBJ2-7, is as follows: SQTIHQWPATLVQPVGSPLSLECTVEGTSNPNLYWYRQAAGRGLQLLFYSVGIGQISSEVPQNLSASRPQDRQFILSSKKLLLSDSGFYLCAWGDRPFYERYFGPGTRLTVT.

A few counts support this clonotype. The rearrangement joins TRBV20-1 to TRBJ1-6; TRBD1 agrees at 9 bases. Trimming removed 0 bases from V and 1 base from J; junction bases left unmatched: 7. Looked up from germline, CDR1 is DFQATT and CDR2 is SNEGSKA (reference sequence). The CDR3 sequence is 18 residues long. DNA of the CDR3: TGCAGTGCTAGAGATCAAGGACAGGGGCTTTCCTATAATTCACCCCTCCACTTT. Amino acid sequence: CSARDQGQGLSYNSPLHF.

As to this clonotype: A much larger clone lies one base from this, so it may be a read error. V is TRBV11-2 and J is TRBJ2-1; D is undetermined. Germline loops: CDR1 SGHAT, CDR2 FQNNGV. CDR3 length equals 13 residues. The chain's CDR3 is CASSLGSCNEQFF. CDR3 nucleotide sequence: TGTGCCAGCAGCCTTGGGTCCTGCAATGAGCAGTTCTTC.